This T cell receptor (beta chain) was sequenced during a study of T cell changes during pregnancy in multiple sclerosis (dated by TCRdb to between 2018 and 2020). Turning to the overall study: The study examined how the T cell repertoire changed over the course of pregnancy in women with multiple sclerosis.

Library preparation employed the immunoSEQ multiplex PCR assay. What TCRdb holds here is the immuneACCESS table cut down to in-frame rearrangements. Part of the clones is not present; checked against another copy, under half of the missing clones reflect an unresolved V gene, and the others are unexplained. This sample has around 130,000 clones in its table, and 90% to 96% of those were observed once. 0.44% of the sample rests with the top ten. As to this clone: Its antigen target is currently unknown. Base qualities are not recorded, but no much larger clone differs from it by a single base.

Trimming takes 4 bases off V and 5 bases off J; junction bases not matched to a gene: 9. There are 15 amino acids in the CDR3, from cysteine to phenylalanine inclusive. This entry keeps only the CDR3 DNA: 45 bases, framed from base 1. From the germline V gene, CDR1 is MDHEN and CDR2 is SYDVKM. This receptor was taken from a female donor with multiple sclerosis, enrolled in a pregnancy study. This sequence uses TRBV28 and TRBJ2-5, with 8 bases matching TRBD1. This sample comprised peripheral blood, obtained after pregnancy. The CDR3 region: CASSSARTGYETQYF. The nucleotide sequence is given as TGTGCCAGCAGTTCAGCCCGGACAGGGTATGAGACCCAGTACTTC. The full variable domain, with segments outside the CDR3 supplied by the reference TRBV28 and TRBJ2-5 proteins, appears as DVKVTQSSRYLVKRTGEKVFLECVQDMDHENMFWYRQDPGLGLRLIYFSYDVKMKEKGDIPEGYSVSREKKERFSLILESASTNQTSMYLCASSSARTGYETQYFGPGTRLLVL.